This T cell receptor (beta chain) is drawn from a study of control samples from healthy donors and cancer patients. TCRdb's copy holds only in-frame clones and misses some; the assay was immunoSEQ multiplex PCR. Here the sample spans some 120,000 clones, more than 85% being singletons. A remark on this clone: An end of the junction does not agree with germline; a read error may underlie this.

Sequencing was carried out using PBMCs. This receptor was taken from a man aged 45 to 65 with head and neck cancer.

The CDR3 reads CVSSPGQESYEQYF. CDR3 DNA sequence: TGTGTCAGCAGCCCGGGACAGGAGTCCTACGAGCAGTACTTC. The chain recombines TRBV7-9 with TRBJ2-7; 8 bases align to TRBD1. The CDR3 consists of 14 residues. In germline, CDR1 is SEHNR, CDR2 FQNEAQ (reference sequence). The whole variable domain, filled in from reference TRBV7-9 and TRBJ2-7, reads DTGVSQNPRHKITKRGQNVTFRCDPISEHNRLYWYRQTLGQGPEFLTYFQNEAQLEKSRLLSDRFSAERPKGSFSTLEIQRTEQGDSAMYLCVSSPGQESYEQYFGPGTRLTVT.